One and the same sample provided the 10 T cell receptor beta chains below, sequenced in a study of T-cell memory formation after mild COVID-19. TCRdb recomputed calls from the 5' RACE reads with MiXCR, one row per CDR3 protein. The sample yields 25,000 to 35,000 distinct CDR3 sequences, around 6.8% seen once. Sequencing was done on a sample of PBMCs or a T cell subset sorted from them (not recorded which). Every receptor here comes from an adult woman who had mild COVID-19 (a few samples of this study predate the infection). Cell type and time point are not known.

At least ten counts were recorded for this clonotype. The rearrangement joins TRBV29-1 to TRBJ2-5; D not resolved. The CDR3 contains 15 residues. CDR1 and CDR2 from the germline V gene are SQVTM and ANQGSEA. Trimming left V 4 bases short and J 5 bases short, with 20 bases between. The CDR3, as DNA: TGCAGCGTTGTCCCCTCTCCCTATAATGGGGAGACCCAGTACTTC. Encoded protein: CSVVPSPYNGETQYF.

Within the sample, this clonotype is medium-sized. V is TRBV7-2 and J is TRBJ2-3; 7 nucleotides match TRBD2. V lost 2 bases and J lost 1; bases outside the gene matches: 12. Per the germline V gene, CDR1 is SGHTA and CDR2 is FQGNSA. This CDR3 has 18 residues. The CDR3: CASSLTSSGSPGTDTQYF. As DNA, the CDR3 is TGTGCCAGCAGCTTAACCTCTAGCGGTTCCCCGGGCACAGATACGCAGTATTTT.

This clonotype was recorded many times. The chain has TRBV10-3 and TRBJ2-7, with 9 bases identical to TRBD2. The CDR3 sequence is 16 residues long. The V gene's germline CDR1 is ENHRY and CDR2 SYGVKD. V trimming: 4 bases; J trimming: 2 bases; junction bases outside the gene matches: 9. Here the CDR3 DNA reads TGTGCCATCAGTGGGACTAGCGAAAAGTACGCCTACGAGCAGTACTTC. It specifies CAISGTSEKYAYEQYF.

This clonotype occurred many times. The J gene is TRBJ2-1, the V gene TRBV7-8, with D tentatively TRBD1 or TRBD2 (6 bases each). The CDR3 is 15 amino acids. The ends were cut back, 5 bases at V and 3 bases at J, with 14 bases in the middle. CDR1 SGHVS and CDR2 FQNEAQ come from the germline V gene. The CDR3 protein is CASSPLGGGYNEQFF. CDR3 sequence (DNA): TGTGCCAGCAGCCCGTTGGGGGGCGGCTACAATGAGCAGTTCTTC.

This clonotype appeared many times. This rearrangement joins TRBV18 to TRBJ1-1; tentative D call: TRBD1 (6 bases). The germline V gene encodes CDR1 KGHSH and CDR2 LQKENI. The CDR3 is made up of 16 amino acids. V lost 3 bases and J lost 4, with 18 bases in between. The CDR3 region has the DNA TGTGCCAGCTCACCGAACGACCCGGGAGGGGGCACTGAAGCTTTCTTT. It encodes CASSPNDPGGGTEAFF. Supplemented by reference TRBV18 and TRBJ1-1, the full variable domain reads NAGVMQNPRHLVRRRGQEARLRCSPMKGHSHVYWYRQLPEEGLKFMVYLQKENIIDESGMPKERFSAEFPKEGPSILRIQQVVRGDSAAYFCASSPNDPGGGTEAFFGQGTRLTVV.

This clonotype showed up many times. The rearrangement uses TRBV5-1 and TRBJ2-1; 12 bases map to TRBD2. After removal of 0 bases from V and 4 bases from J, the junction contained 8 bases not matched to a gene. The CDR3 totals 18 residues. CDR1 SGHRS and CDR2 YFSETQ come from the germline V gene. The CDR3 loop is CASSLALSSGGAYNEQFF. The CDR3 DNA follows: TGCGCCAGCAGCTTGGCCCTTTCTAGCGGGGGGGCTTACAATGAGCAGTTCTTC.

This clonotype was observed many times. The chain employs TRBV7-8 and TRBJ2-1; D tentatively reads TRBD1 or TRBD2 (5 bases each). Germline values: CDR1 SGHVS, CDR2 FQNEAQ. V was cut by 3 bases and J by 5 bases, with 11 bases left in between. There are 14 residues in the CDR3. CDR3 nucleotides: TGTGCCAGCAGCTTTGGGGGAGCGAACAATGAGCAGTTCTTC. This encodes CASSFGGANNEQFF.

This clonotype was detected many times. The V gene is TRBV7-8, the J gene TRBJ1-1; 8 nucleotides line up with TRBD1. V lost 5 bases, J lost 4 bases, and 9 bases stayed unmatched. Germline CDR1 SGHVS, CDR2 FQNEAQ. The CDR3 is 15 amino acids. The CDR3 DNA sequence: TGTGCCAGCAGCCTGGACAGGGCGTTCGGCACTGAAGCTTTCTTT. Translating gives CASSLDRAFGTEAFF.

This clonotype was seen repeatedly, ten times or more. The chain carries TRBV6-2 or TRBV6-3 and TRBJ2-7; D remains unclear. The CDR3 sequence is 9 residues long. Germline V gene lookup returns CDR1 MNHEY and CDR2 SVGEGT. Between the trimmed V and J ends, which lost 2 bases and 7 bases, there was a span of 0 bases. CDR3 region: CASSYEQYF. CDR3 bases: TGTGCCAGCAGTTACGAGCAGTACTTC.

This clonotype was seen ten or more times. The V call is TRBV6-5, the J call TRBJ2-7; D unresolved. The germline gives CDR1 MNHEY, CDR2 SVGAGI. The CDR3 totals 12 residues. V was shortened by 6 bases and J by 7 bases, with 13 bases between the two germline ends. DNA of the CDR3: TGTGCCAGCAGCGTACCCCTGGGAGAGCAGTACTTC. This codes for CASSVPLGEQYF.